These 9 T cell receptor beta chains share one sample of origin, sequenced in a study of metastatic and nonmetastatic thyroid tumors. Using MiXCR, TCRdb re-called clones from the PCR reads. The table includes 84,000 or so clones, less than 10% detected once. Thyroid surgery was performed in patients who had received no treatment beforehand. The sequenced sample was blood. These receptors originate from a female donor with papillary thyroid cancer or a benign thyroid nodule (not recorded which). Some clones in this sample may be carry-over from other donors' samples.

This clone appeared a few times. One end of the junction fails to match germline, which may point to a read error. In the same sample, other DNA sequences code for this CDR3. The CDR3 reads CASPAWRGHYEQYF. The CDR3 nucleotides are TGCGCCAGCCCCGCGTGGAGGGGTCATTACGAACAGTACTTC. V usage is TRBV10-1 and J usage is TRBJ2-7; tentative D call: TRBD2 (6 bases). The CDR3 is 14 residues long. Germline V gene data show CDR1 as WNHNN and CDR2 as SYGVQD (reference sequence).

This clone was counted ten times or more. The rearrangement joins TRBV27 to TRBJ2-7; D is possibly TRBD1 (6 bases). CDR1 and CDR2 from the germline V gene are MNHEY and SMNVEV (reference sequence). The CDR3 totals 12 residues. V lost 3 bases and J 3 bases, leaving 6 bases between the germline ends. The CDR3 DNA sequence: TGTGCCAGCAGTTTCAGGGGCTACGAGCAGTACTTC. Residues: CASSFRGYEQYF.

This clone was picked up a small number of times. One base away lies a much larger clone, so this may be a sequencing read error. The chain combines TRBV2 with TRBJ1-1; D remains unclear. Germline V gene sequence: CDR1 SNHLY, CDR2 FYNNEI. This CDR3 is 11 amino acids long. Trimming took 7 bases from V and 9 from J, leaving 12 bases between them. The CDR3 loop reads CASTADVKAFF. The DNA of the CDR3 is TGTGCCAGCACCGCGGACGTTAAAGCTTTCTTT.

This clone was recorded many times. This chain joins TRBV3-1 and TRBJ1-2, with unresolved D. Germline V gene lookup returns CDR1 LGHDT and CDR2 YNNKEL (reference sequence). Trimming shortened V by 2 bases and J by 6 bases, and 4 bases separated the two germline ends. The CDR3 runs 11 residues. The CDR3 sequence is CASSQIDGYTF. Written as DNA, the CDR3 is TGTGCCAGCAGCCAAATAGATGGCTACACCTTC. The whole variable domain, filled in from reference TRBV3-1 and TRBJ1-2, reads DTAVSQTPKYLVTQMGNDKSIKCEQNLGHDTMYWYKQDSKKFLKIMFSYNNKELIINETVPNRFSPKSPDKAHLNLHINSLELGDSAVYFCASSQIDGYTFGSGTRLTVV.

This clone was observed a few times. This chain joins TRBV25-1 and TRBJ1-1; 8 nucleotides match TRBD1. The junction had 5 bases not matched to a gene; V was cut back by 3 bases and J by 2 bases. The germline V gene has CDR1 MGHDK and CDR2 SYGVNS. This CDR3 region has 15 residues. The CDR3 sequence: CASSDTQGANTEAFF. The CDR3 bases are TGTGCCAGCAGTGATACTCAGGGGGCCAACACTGAAGCTTTCTTT.

Comment on this clone: Just one base apart from a much larger clone, this may be a read error. Other DNA sequences from this sample encode an identical CDR3 as well. The chain combines TRBV19 with TRBJ2-3; TRBD1 matches 8 bases. The CDR3 loop spans 15 amino acids. Germline assignment: CDR1 LNHDA and CDR2 SQIVND (reference sequence). CDR3 loop: CASSNRQGLSDTQYF. DNA for the CDR3: TGTGCCAGTAGTAACCGACAGGGGTTATCCGATACTCAGTATTTT.

This clone occurred many times. The chain links TRBV28 to TRBJ1-5; D is undetermined. Germline V gene data show CDR1 as MDHEN and CDR2 as SYDVKM. The CDR3 length is 14 residues. Trimming took off 9 bases at V and 3 bases at J, with 15 bases between the two ends. CDR3 in amino acids: CASILDGNNQPQHF. In nucleotides, the CDR3 is TGTGCCAGTATCTTAGACGGAAACAATCAGCCCCAGCATTTT.

Ten or more counts support this clone. The CDR3 nucleotides read TGTGCCAGCAGCAGTAGGACAGGGGGCAAAGATACGCAGTATTTT. This codes for CASSSRTGGKDTQYF. The chain couples TRBV11-1 to TRBJ2-3, with 11 bases fitting TRBD1. Germline values: CDR1 SGHAT, CDR2 FQDESV (reference sequence). This CDR3 is built from 15 residues. V lost 5 bases and J lost 5; bases outside the gene matches: 6.

This clone was seen many times. V usage is TRBV10-2 and J usage is TRBJ1-6; D remains unclear. The CDR3 contains 10 residues. CDR1 and CDR2 from the germline V gene are WSHSY and SAAADI. Trimming cost V 9 bases and J 9 bases, with 6 bases left between them. The CDR3 protein is CARVVSPLHF. Written as DNA, the CDR3 is TGCGCCAGGGTCGTTTCACCCCTCCACTTT.